One T cell receptor (beta chain) is described in this entry. This clonotype was observed a single time. The antigen this receptor binds is unknown. Possible read error: a much larger clone is one base away. At the junction V is shortened by 4 bases and J by 2 bases, with 21 bases in between. The CDR3 starts with the cysteine, ends with the phenylalanine, and has 18 residues. CDR3 DNA is the only sequence kept; it has 54 bases, read in frame from the first base. According to the germline V gene, CDR1 reads KGHSH and CDR2 reads LQKENI. Set within a cohort of healthcare workers in London, UK, this nested case-control study involved weekly PCR testing of nasopharyngeal swabs along with blood sampling. Healthcare workers were recruited between 23 and 31 March 2020, during the week of the UK lockdown, and were followed weekly for up to roughly 15 weeks. These data belong to a study of early T cells in non-severe SARS-CoV-2 infection (dated by TCRdb to about 2021). In the study overall: Because TCR sequencing relied on bulk RNA taken from unsorted whole blood, pairing of alpha and beta chains was not possible.

Library generation was performed with 5' RACE. Sequencing instrument: NextSeq 500. To correct for sequencing error and PCR bias, the TCR library protocol tagged individual cDNA molecules with unique molecular identifiers. Both TCR alpha and beta chains were sequenced, and tight co-correlation was observed between alpha and beta sequence abundances in each sample. Under the source paper's analysis protocol: Decombinator V4 was used to perform V gene, J gene and CDR3 annotation of TCR sequences. Expanded TCRs were defined as changing significantly between any two time points under a Poisson model with p below 0.0001. TCR abundances were normalised to the total number of TCRs sequenced per sample and expressed as counts per million. TRAV1-2 paired with TRAJ12, TRAJ20 or TRAJ33 defined MAIT TCRs, while TRAV10 paired with TRAJ18 defined iNKT TCRs. VDJdb, accessed 1 November 2021, was searched for CMV, EBV and SARS-CoV-2 annotated TCRs, with TCRs annotated for multiple antigens excluded. Using fastp trimming at Q25 and MiXCR clonotype assembly, TCRdb reanalyzed the public sequencing data and kept in-frame beta chains. Under each unique CDR3 protein, matching rows form one entry showing the most common genes and DNA. The V and J calls reflect TCRdb's pipeline rather than the authors' work. Present in this sample are tens of thousands of distinct CDR3 sequences, about 12% of which were seen just once. About 3% of the sample rests with the top ten.

The investigation overall reported the following: VDJdb matching was skewed toward anti-spike CD8 responses and likely underestimated virus-specific expansions, missing private and CD4 specificities.

Material: whole blood. The sequence derives from an adult who was a healthcare worker with PCR-confirmed SARS-CoV-2 infection or an uninfected control (not recorded which). The chain was built from TRBV18 and TRBJ1-5, with the identity of the D gene unclear. The CDR3 protein sequence reads: CASSLSPVKPQGNQPQHF. The base sequence is TGTGCCAGCTCACTTTCCCCGGTCAAGCCACAAGGCAATCAGCCCCAGCATTTT.